This entry is about one T cell receptor (beta chain). Its antigen is undetermined. The germline gives CDR1 SGHNT, CDR2 YYREEE (reference sequence). The CDR3 sequence is 13 residues long. V was cut by 3 bases and J by 8 bases, with 14 bases left in between. The sample comes from a study of T cell responses to AZD1222 COVID-19 vaccine. Broader study findings: The study sampled repertoires only after the peak T cell response.

Profiled with immunoSEQ multiplex PCR; TCRdb holds only in-frame clones, not every one. This table holds some 140,000 clones, about 87% found once. The chain combines TRBV5-4 with TRBJ1-1; D gene uncertain. The clonotype comes from an adult in good health. The sample consisted of peripheral blood, taken on day 0 of AZD1222 vaccination. CDR3 region: CASSSTVLREAFF. In DNA, the CDR3 is TGTGCCAGCAGCTCTACAGTCCTACGGGAAGCTTTCTTT.